The sequence of this TCR beta chain was determined in a study of T cells in Graves' hyperthyroidism and ophthalmopathy. The TCR beta CDR3 regions underwent amplification using RNA transcripts as the source. First-round RT-PCR with HTBI primers amplified the TCR CDR3 region. MiXCR, run by TCRdb on the multiplex PCR reads, gives a single entry per CDR3 protein. Here the sample spans approximately 620,000 distinct CDR3 sequences, around 16% being singletons. Germline CDR1 DFQATT, CDR2 SNEGSKA (reference sequence). The CDR3 extends over 13 amino acids. The V and J ends lost 5 bases and 8 bases, in that order; junction bases with no gene match: 4. Not enrolled were patients with uncontrolled infection, other autoimmune disease, pregnancy or lactation. This clonotype came up many times.

The specimen sequenced was blood. The chain uses TRBV20-1 and TRBJ1-4; 11 bases fit TRBD1. The sequence was obtained from a woman between 40 and 50 years old with Graves' ophthalmopathy. CDR3 amino acids: CSARDRGYEKLFF. Written as DNA, the CDR3 is TGCAGTGCTCGGGACAGGGGGTACGAAAAACTGTTTTTT.